The next 4 T cell receptor beta chains were all read from a single sample in a study of blood T cell repertoires in COVID-19. Sequencing was performed with immunoSEQ multiplex PCR; in TCRdb, only in-frame clones are kept and a portion is missing. The sample contains a few hundred thousand clones, roughly 90% of which appear only once. Sequences were obtained from PBMCs or T cells enriched from blood (not recorded which). The receptor set was obtained from a woman under 40 who had been exposed to COVID-19.

The V and J genes are TRBV30 and TRBJ1-5; 9 nucleotides line up with TRBD1. The CDR3 is 13 amino acids. V lost 5 bases to trimming and J lost 4 bases; unmatched junction nucleotides: 3. Germline CDR1 and CDR2: GTSNPN and SVGIG (reference sequence). The CDR3 bases are TGTGCCTGGGCCGGGACAGGGAATCAGCCCCAGCATTTT. The encoded protein is CAWAGTGNQPQHF.

CDR3 residues: CASTPQVGVGNTGELFF. CDR3 sequence (DNA): TGCGCCAGCACGCCCCAGGTAGGGGTGGGGAACACCGGGGAGCTGTTTTTT. The chain carries TRBV5-1 and TRBJ2-2, with D tentatively TRBD1 (5 bases). There are 17 residues in the CDR3. V was pared by 6 bases and J by 1 base, with 19 bases between. The germline V gene has CDR1 SGHRS and CDR2 YFSETQ.

V is TRBV19 and J is TRBJ1-5; the match to TRBD1 covers 7 bases. The germline V gene has CDR1 LNHDA and CDR2 SQIVND (reference sequence). The CDR3 consists of 13 residues. Trimming cost V 7 bases and J 5 bases; bases outside gene matches: 5. CDR3 protein: CASTLRGHQPQHF. Written as DNA, the CDR3 is TGTGCCAGTACTTTAAGGGGGCATCAGCCCCAGCATTTT. The full variable domain, in which reference TRBV19 and TRBJ1-5 provide the parts outside the CDR3, is DGGITQSPKYLFRKEGQNVTLSCEQNLNHDAMYWYRQDPGQGLRLIYYSQIVNDFQKGDIAEGYSVSREKKESFPLTVTSAQKNPTAFYLCASTLRGHQPQHFGDGTRLSIL.

This clone has only one observation. One junction end does not reproduce the germline sequence, and a read error may be involved. The gene calls are TRBV7-7 and TRBJ2-2; 8 nucleotides agree with TRBD1. The germline gives CDR1 SSHAT, CDR2 FNYEAQ (reference sequence). The CDR3 covers 15 residues. The chain's CDR3 is CASSAQGVNTGELFF. In nucleotides, the CDR3 is TGTGCTAGCAGCGCACAGGGGGTAAACACCGGGGAGCTGTTTTTT. Based on the CDR3 plus reference TRBV7-7 and TRBJ2-2, the full variable domain is GAGVSQSPRYKVTKRGQDVTLRCDPISSHATLYWYQQALGQGPEFLTYFNYEAQPDKSGLPSDRFSAERPEGSISTLTIQRTEQRDSAMYRCASSAQGVNTGELFFGEGSRLTVL.